The subject of this entry is one TCR beta chain. Here immunoSEQ multiplex PCR was the method, and the copy in TCRdb shows in-frame clones only, minus some. The sample gives about 89,000 clones, around nine tenths of which show up once; 5.2% is in the top ten. Per germline, CDR1 SNHLY and CDR2 FYNNEI. Trimming took 6 bases from V and 0 from J; bases not matched to a gene: 5. The CDR3 loop spans 14 amino acids. The data were obtained in a study of T cell responses to AZD1222 COVID-19 vaccine. This rearrangement joins TRBV2 to TRBJ2-7; 7 nucleotides align to TRBD1. The source material was peripheral blood, sampled on day 0 of MenACWY control vaccination. The origin of this receptor is an adult in good health. The CDR3 nucleotides read TGTGCCAGCAGACTACAGGGGTCCTCCTACGAGCAGTACTTC. As protein: CASRLQGSSYEQYF.